The text below deals with one T cell receptor (beta chain). These data come from a study of blood T cell repertoires in COVID-19. On the study more broadly: COVID-19 samples from acute and convalescent phases originated in the United States, Italy and Spain.

Clinical history as reported by participants underpinned cohort assignment. The repertoire was sequenced with immunoSEQ multiplex PCR; TCRdb's copy has only in-frame clones and lacks some. The sample carries 150,000 to 190,000 clones, about 86% recorded once. Germline CDR1 and CDR2: LNHDA and SQIVND (reference sequence). V lost 2 bases, J lost 0 bases, and 11 bases lay in between. The CDR3 loop spans 15 amino acids. Sequences were obtained from PBMCs or T cells enriched from blood (not recorded which). V and J are TRBV19 and TRBJ2-7; D might be TRBD2 (6 bases). The TCR was taken from a man aged 45 to 65 who had recovered from COVID-19. CDR3 in amino acids: CASSIMGGSSYEQYF. CDR3 coding DNA: TGTGCCAGTAGTATAATGGGGGGAAGCTCCTACGAGCAGTACTTC.